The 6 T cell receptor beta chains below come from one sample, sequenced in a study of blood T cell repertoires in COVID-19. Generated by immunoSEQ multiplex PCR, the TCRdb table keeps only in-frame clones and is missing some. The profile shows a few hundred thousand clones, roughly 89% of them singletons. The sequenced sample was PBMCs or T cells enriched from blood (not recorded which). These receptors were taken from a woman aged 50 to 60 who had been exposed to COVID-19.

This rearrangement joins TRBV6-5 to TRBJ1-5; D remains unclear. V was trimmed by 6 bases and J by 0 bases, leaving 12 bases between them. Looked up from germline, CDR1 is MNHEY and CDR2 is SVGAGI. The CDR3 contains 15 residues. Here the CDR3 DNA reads TGTGCCAGCAGCCCCTCCCAGGTTAGCAATCAGCCCCAGCATTTT. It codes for CASSPSQVSNQPQHF.

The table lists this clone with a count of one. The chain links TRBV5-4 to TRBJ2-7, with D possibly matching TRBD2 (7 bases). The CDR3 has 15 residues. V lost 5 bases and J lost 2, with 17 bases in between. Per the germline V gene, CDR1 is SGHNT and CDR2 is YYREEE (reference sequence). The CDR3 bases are TGTGCCAGCAGTTCACAAGGGGGGGTGGCCTACGAGCAGTACTTC. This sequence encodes CASSSQGGVAYEQYF.

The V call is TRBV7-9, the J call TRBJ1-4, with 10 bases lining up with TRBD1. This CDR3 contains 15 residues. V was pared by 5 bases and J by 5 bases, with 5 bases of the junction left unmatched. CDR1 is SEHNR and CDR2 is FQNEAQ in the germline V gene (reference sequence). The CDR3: CASSQPGQGNEKLFF. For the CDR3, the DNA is TGTGCCAGCAGCCAGCCGGGACAGGGGAATGAAAAACTGTTTTTT.

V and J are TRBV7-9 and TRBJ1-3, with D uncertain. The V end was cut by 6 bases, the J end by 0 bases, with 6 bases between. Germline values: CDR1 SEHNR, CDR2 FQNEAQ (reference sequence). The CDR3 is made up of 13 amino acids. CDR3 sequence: CASRESSGNTIYF. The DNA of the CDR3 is TGTGCCAGCAGGGAGTCCTCTGGAAACACCATATATTTT.

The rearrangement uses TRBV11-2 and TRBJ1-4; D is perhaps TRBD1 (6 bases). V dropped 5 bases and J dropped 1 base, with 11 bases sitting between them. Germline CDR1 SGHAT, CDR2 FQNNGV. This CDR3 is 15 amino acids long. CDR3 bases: TGTGCCAGCAGCCAGGGACACGTAACTAATGAAAAACTGTTTTTT. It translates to CASSQGHVTNEKLFF.

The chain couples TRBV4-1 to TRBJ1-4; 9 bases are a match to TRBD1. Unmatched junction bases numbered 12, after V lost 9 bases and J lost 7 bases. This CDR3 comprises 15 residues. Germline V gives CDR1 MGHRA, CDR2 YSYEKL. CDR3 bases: TGCGCCAGTCGGTCCACACAGGGGGCGGGTGAAAAACTGTTTTTT. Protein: CASRSTQGAGEKLFF.